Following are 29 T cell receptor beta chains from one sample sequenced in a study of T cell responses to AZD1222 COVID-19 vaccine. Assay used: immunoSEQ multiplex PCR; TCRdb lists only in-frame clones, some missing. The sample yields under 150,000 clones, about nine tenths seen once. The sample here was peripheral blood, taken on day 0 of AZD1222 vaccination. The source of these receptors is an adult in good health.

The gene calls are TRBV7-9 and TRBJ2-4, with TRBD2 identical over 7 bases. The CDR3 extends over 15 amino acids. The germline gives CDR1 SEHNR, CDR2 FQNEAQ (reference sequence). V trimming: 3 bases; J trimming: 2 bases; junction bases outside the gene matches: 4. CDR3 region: CASSLPGGPKNIQYF. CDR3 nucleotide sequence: TGTGCCAGCAGCTTGCCGGGGGGACCCAAAAACATTCAGTACTTC.

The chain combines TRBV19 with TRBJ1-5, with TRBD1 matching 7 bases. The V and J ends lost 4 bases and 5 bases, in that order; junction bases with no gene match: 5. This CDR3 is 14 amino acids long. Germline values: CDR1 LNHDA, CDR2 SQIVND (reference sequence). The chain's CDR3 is CASSTEGAYQPQHF. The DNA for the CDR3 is TGTGCCAGTAGTACGGAGGGGGCTTATCAGCCCCAGCATTTT. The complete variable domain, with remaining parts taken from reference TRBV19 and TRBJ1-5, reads DGGITQSPKYLFRKEGQNVTLSCEQNLNHDAMYWYRQDPGQGLRLIYYSQIVNDFQKGDIAEGYSVSREKKESFPLTVTSAQKNPTAFYLCASSTEGAYQPQHFGDGTRLSIL.

Here the CDR3 reads CASSFGDARYNEQFF. The CDR3 DNA is TGTGCCAGCAGCTTTGGGGACGCCCGGTACAATGAGCAGTTCTTC. The V gene is TRBV7-3, the J gene TRBJ2-1, with D perhaps given as TRBD1 or TRBD2 (5 bases each). CDR1 SGHTA and CDR2 FQGTGA come from the germline V gene. V was trimmed by 3 bases and J by 4 bases, leaving 13 bases between them. The CDR3 covers 15 residues.

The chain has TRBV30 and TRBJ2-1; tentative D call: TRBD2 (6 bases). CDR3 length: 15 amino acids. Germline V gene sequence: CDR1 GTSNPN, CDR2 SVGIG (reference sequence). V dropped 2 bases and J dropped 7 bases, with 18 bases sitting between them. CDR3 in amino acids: CAWSPRGGLMNEQFF. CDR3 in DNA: TGTGCCTGGAGTCCCCGGGGAGGATTAATGAATGAGCAGTTCTTC.

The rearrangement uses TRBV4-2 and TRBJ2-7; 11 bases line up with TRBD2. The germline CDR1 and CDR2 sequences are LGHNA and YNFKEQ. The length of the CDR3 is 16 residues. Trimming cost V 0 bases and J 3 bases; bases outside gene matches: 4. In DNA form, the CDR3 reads TGTGCCAGCAGCCAAGAGGTGACTAGCGGGAACTACGAGCAGTACTTC. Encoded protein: CASSQEVTSGNYEQYF.

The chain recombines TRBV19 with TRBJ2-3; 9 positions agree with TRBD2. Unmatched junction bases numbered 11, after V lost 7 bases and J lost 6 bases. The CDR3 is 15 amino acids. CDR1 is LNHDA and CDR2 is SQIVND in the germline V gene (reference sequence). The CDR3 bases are TGTGCCAGTACCTCACGGAGCGGGAGGAGGGATACGCAGTATTTT. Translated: CASTSRSGRRDTQYF. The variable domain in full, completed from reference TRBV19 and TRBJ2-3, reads DGGITQSPKYLFRKEGQNVTLSCEQNLNHDAMYWYRQDPGQGLRLIYYSQIVNDFQKGDIAEGYSVSREKKESFPLTVTSAQKNPTAFYLCASTSRSGRRDTQYFGPGTRLTVL.

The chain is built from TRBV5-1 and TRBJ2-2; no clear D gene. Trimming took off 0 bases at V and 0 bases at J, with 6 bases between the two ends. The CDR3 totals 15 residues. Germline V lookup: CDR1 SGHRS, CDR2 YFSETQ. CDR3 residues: CASSLDTPNTGELFF. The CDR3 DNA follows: TGCGCCAGCAGCTTGGACACCCCGAACACCGGGGAGCTGTTTTTT.

CDR3 coding DNA: TGTGCCAGCACACCTGGGGGGATAGGAGCTAACTATGGCTACACCTTC. This encodes CASTPGGIGANYGYTF. The genes are TRBV5-6 and TRBJ1-2, with D possibly being TRBD1 (5 bases). The CDR3 totals 16 residues. In germline, CDR1 is SGHDT, CDR2 YYEEEE. Trimming took 6 bases from V and 0 from J, leaving 18 bases between them.

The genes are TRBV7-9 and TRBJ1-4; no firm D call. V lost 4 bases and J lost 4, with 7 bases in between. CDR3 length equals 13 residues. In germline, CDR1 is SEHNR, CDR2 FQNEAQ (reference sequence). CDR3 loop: CASSSDGNEKLFF. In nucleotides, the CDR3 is TGTGCCAGCAGCTCCGACGGTAATGAAAAACTGTTTTTT.

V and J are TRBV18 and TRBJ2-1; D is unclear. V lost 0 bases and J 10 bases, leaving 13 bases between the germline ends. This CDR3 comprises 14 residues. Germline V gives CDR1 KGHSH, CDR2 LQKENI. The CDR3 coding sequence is TGTGCCAGCTCACCACCTAGACCGGACCGAGAGCAGTTCTTC. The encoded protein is CASSPPRPDREQFF.

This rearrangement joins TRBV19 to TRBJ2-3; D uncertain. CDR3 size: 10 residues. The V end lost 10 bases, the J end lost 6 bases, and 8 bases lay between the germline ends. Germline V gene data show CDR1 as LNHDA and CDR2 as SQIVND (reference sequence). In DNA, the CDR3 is TGTGCCACACGGCGGGATACGCAGTATTTT. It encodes CATRRDTQYF.

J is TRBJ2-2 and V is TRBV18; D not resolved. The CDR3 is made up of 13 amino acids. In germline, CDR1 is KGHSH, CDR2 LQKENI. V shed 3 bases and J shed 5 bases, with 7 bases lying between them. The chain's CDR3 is CASSPTGTGELFF. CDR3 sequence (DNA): TGTGCCAGCTCACCGACCGGAACCGGGGAGCTGTTTTTT.

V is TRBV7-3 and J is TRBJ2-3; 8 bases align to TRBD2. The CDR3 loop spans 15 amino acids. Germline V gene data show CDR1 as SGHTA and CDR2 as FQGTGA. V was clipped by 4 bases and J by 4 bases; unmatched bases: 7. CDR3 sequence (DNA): TGTGCCAGCAGCTATACCCTAGCGGGCCCAGATACGCAGTATTTT. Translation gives CASSYTLAGPDTQYF.

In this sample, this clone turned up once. The CDR3, as DNA: TGTGCCAGCAGCTACGGGGCGCATAAAGCTTTCTTT. It codes for CASSYGAHKAFF. The V call is TRBV2, the J call TRBJ1-1, with D perhaps matching TRBD1 (5 bases). With 6 bases removed from V and 9 bases from J, the gap between germline ends came to 14 bases. There are 12 residues in the CDR3. CDR1 and CDR2 (germline): SNHLY, FYNNEI. Combining the CDR3 with reference TRBV2 and TRBJ1-1 gives the whole variable domain EPEVTQTPSHQVTQMGQEVILRCVPISNHLYFYWYRQILGQKVEFLVSFYNNEISEKSEIFDDQFSVERPDGSNFTLKIRSTKLEDSAMYFCASSYGAHKAFFGQGTRLTVV.

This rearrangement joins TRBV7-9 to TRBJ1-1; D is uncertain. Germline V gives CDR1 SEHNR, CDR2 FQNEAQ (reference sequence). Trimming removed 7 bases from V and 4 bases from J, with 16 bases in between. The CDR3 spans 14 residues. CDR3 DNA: TGTGCCAGCACCCGGGGAGACGCGGGCACTGAAGCTTTCTTT. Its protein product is CASTRGDAGTEAFF.

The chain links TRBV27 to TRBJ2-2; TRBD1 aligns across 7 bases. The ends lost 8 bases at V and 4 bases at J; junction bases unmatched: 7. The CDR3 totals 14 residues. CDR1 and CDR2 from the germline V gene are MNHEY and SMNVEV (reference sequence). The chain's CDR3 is CASVRQGGTGELFF. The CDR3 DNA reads TGTGCCAGCGTAAGACAGGGTGGCACCGGGGAGCTGTTTTTT.

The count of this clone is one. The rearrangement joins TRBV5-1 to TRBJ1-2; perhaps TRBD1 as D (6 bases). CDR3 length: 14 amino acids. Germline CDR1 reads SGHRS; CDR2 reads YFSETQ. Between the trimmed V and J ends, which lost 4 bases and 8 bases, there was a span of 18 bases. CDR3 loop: CASSETGALVGYTF. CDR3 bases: TGCGCCAGCAGCGAGACAGGCGCCCTGGTCGGCTACACCTTC. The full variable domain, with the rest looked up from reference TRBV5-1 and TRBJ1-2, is KAGVTQTPRYLIKTRGQQVTLSCSPISGHRSVSWYQQTPGQGLQFLFEYFSETQRNKGNFPGRFSGRQFSNSRSEMNVSTLELGDSALYLCASSETGALVGYTFGSGTRLTVV.

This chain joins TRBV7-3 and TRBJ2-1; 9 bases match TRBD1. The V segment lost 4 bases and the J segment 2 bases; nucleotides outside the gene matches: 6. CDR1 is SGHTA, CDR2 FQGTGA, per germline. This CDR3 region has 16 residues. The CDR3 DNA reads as TGTGCCAGCAGCTCAACCACAGGGGGCACCTACAATGAGCAGTTCTTC. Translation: CASSSTTGGTYNEQFF.

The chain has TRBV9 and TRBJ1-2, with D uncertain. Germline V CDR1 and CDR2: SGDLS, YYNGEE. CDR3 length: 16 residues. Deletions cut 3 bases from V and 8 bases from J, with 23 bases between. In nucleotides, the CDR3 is TGTGCCAGCAGCGCGAGCCCCGGCAGACCCGGCGAGGGCTACACCTTC. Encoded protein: CASSASPGRPGEGYTF.

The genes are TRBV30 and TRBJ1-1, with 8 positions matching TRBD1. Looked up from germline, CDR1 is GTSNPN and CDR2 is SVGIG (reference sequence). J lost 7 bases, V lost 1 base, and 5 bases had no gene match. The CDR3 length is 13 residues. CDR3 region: CAWSGQGSSEAFF. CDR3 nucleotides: TGTGCCTGGAGTGGACAGGGGAGCAGTGAAGCTTTCTTT.

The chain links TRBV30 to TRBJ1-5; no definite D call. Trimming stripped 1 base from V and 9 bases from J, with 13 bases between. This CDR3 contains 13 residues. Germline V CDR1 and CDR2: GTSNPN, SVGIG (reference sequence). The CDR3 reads CAWSGGGLRPQHF. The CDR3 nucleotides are TGTGCCTGGAGTGGGGGAGGGCTGAGGCCCCAGCATTTT.

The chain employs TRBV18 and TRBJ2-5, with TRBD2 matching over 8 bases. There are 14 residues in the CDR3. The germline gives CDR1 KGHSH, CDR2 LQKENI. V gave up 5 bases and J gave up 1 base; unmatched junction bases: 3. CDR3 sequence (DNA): TGTGCCAGCTCATTAGCGGGACTCCAAGAGACCCAGTACTTC. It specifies CASSLAGLQETQYF.

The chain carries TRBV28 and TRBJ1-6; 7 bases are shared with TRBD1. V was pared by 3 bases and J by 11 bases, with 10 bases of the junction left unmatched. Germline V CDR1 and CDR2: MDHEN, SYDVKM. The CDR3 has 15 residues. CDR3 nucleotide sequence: TGTGCCAGCAGTTTTTCTGGCAGGGGGACCCCACCCCTCCACTTT. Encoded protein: CASSFSGRGTPPLHF.

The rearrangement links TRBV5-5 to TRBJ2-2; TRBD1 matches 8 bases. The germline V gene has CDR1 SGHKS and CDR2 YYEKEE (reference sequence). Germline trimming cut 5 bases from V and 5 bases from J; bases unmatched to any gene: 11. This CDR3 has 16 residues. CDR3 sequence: CASSPGQGVFTGELFF. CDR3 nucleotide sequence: TGTGCCAGCAGTCCTGGACAGGGTGTTTTTACCGGGGAGCTGTTTTTT.

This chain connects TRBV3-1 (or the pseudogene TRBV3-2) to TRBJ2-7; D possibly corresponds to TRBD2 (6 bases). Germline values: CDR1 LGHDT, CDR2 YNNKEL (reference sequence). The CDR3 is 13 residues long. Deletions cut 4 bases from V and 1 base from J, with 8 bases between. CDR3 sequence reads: CASSRGMSYEQYF. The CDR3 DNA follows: TGTGCCAGCAGCCGCGGGATGTCCTACGAGCAGTACTTC.

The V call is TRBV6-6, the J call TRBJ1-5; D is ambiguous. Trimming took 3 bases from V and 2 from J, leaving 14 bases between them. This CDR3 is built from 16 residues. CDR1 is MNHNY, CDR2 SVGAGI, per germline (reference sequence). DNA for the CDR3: TGTGCCAGCAGTTATGGCCCGGGAATCGGCAATCAGCCCCAGCATTTT. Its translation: CASSYGPGIGNQPQHF.

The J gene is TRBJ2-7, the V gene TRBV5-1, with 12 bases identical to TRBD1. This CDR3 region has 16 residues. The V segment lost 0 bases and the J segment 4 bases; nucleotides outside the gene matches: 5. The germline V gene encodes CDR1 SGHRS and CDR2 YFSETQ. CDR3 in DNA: TGCGCCAGCAGCTTGGCCGCGGGACAGGGGGCTTACGAGCAGTACTTC. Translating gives CASSLAAGQGAYEQYF. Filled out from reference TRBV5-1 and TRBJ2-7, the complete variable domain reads KAGVTQTPRYLIKTRGQQVTLSCSPISGHRSVSWYQQTPGQGLQFLFEYFSETQRNKGNFPGRFSGRQFSNSRSEMNVSTLELGDSALYLCASSLAAGQGAYEQYFGPGTRLTVT.

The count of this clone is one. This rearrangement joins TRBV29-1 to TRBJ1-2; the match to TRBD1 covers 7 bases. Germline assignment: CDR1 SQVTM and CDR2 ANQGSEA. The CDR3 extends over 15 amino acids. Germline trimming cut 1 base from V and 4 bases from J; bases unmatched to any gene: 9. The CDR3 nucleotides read TGCAGCGTTGAAGGAGAGCAGGGGGGAATCTATGGCTACACCTTC. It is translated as CSVEGEQGGIYGYTF.

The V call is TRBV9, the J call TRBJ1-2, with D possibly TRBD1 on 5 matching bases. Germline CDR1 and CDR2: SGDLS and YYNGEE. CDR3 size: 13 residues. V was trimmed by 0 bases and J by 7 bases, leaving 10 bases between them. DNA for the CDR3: TGTGCCAGCAGCGTAGGAGGCAGGGCTGGCTACACCTTC. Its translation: CASSVGGRAGYTF.